One sample yielded the 30 T cell receptor beta chains listed below, sequenced in a study of cytomegalovirus exposure and HLA in healthy donors. In the PCR, 60 Vbeta and 13 Jbeta primers were used. TCRdb keeps only in-frame clones here, not all; method: immunoSEQ multiplex PCR. The sample lists over 120,000 clones; around 80% were seen once. The sample consisted of PBMCs. The receptors originated from a female donor in good health and CMV-seronegative.

This clone was seen only once. This chain uses TRBV7-9 with TRBJ2-7, with D possibly TRBD1 on 6 matching bases. Germline V lookup: CDR1 SEHNR, CDR2 FQNEAQ (reference sequence). Trimming took off 8 bases at V and 0 bases at J, with 17 bases between the two ends. There are 15 residues in the CDR3. Here the CDR3 reads CASYPGQGSSYEQYF. The CDR3 bases are TGTGCCAGCTATCCCGGCCAGGGGAGCTCCTACGAGCAGTACTTC.

The rearrangement joins TRBV7-2 to TRBJ2-1, with TRBD2 matching over 7 bases. Germline trimming cut 5 bases from V and 7 bases from J; bases unmatched to any gene: 5. From germline, CDR1 is SGHTA and CDR2 FQGNSA. There are 13 residues in the CDR3. The CDR3 DNA reads TGTGCCAGCAGCCCACTAGCGAGAAATGAGCAGTTCTTC. Protein product: CASSPLARNEQFF.

The CDR3 DNA follows: TGTGCCAGCAGCCAAGATCAGGGTTTCGATTCACCCCTCCACTTT. It codes for CASSQDQGFDSPLHF. The chain is built from TRBV4-2 and TRBJ1-6, with D maybe TRBD1 (5 bases). Germline-derived CDR1 and CDR2 are LGHNA and YNFKEQ. Trimming cost V 0 bases and J 8 bases, with 11 bases left between them. There are 15 residues in the CDR3.

The chain employs TRBV2 and TRBJ1-3; possibly TRBD1 for D (6 bases). Trimming removed 6 bases from V and 0 bases from J, with 15 bases in between. The CDR3 has 16 amino acids. CDR1 is SNHLY, CDR2 FYNNEI, per germline. CDR3 loop: CASSAGQSHSGNTIYF. The CDR3 DNA follows: TGTGCCAGCAGCGCTGGACAGAGCCACTCTGGAAACACCATATATTTT.

This clone was seen a single time. This rearrangement joins TRBV7-6 to TRBJ2-6, with D tentatively TRBD2 (5 bases). V was cut by 5 bases and J by 0 bases, with 14 bases left in between. The CDR3 covers 17 residues. Germline V gene data show CDR1 as SGHVS and CDR2 as FNYEAQ. CDR3 sequence (DNA): TGTGCCAGCAGCCCAGGACTTTTCCGCTCTGGGGCCAACGTCCTGACTTTC. This codes for CASSPGLFRSGANVLTF. Combining the CDR3 with reference TRBV7-6 and TRBJ2-6 gives the whole variable domain GAGVSQSPRYKVTKRGQDVALRCDPISGHVSLYWYRQALGQGPEFLTYFNYEAQQDKSGLPNDRFSAERPEGSISTLTIQRTEQRDSAMYRCASSPGLFRSGANVLTFGAGSRLTVL.

This clone has only one observation. The CDR3 bases are TGTGCTAGTGGTTTGGACCCCCCGCGAGGTCGTGAGCAGTTCTTC. This encodes CASGLDPPRGREQFF. The chain carries TRBV12-5 and TRBJ2-1; D not certain. The germline CDR1 and CDR2 sequences are LGHNT and FRNRAP. The CDR3 has 15 amino acids. Deletions cut 1 base from V and 9 bases from J, with 16 bases between.

This sequence joins TRBV30 and TRBJ1-1, with 7 nucleotides matching TRBD1. The CDR3 runs to 16 residues. Germline V CDR1 and CDR2: GTSNPN, SVGIG (reference sequence). The junction had 13 bases not matched to a gene; V was cut back by 5 bases and J by 1 base. In nucleotides, the CDR3 is TGTGCCTGGTTTCTCAGGGGGAAAGGGGAGAACACTGAAGCTTTCTTT. Protein: CAWFLRGKGENTEAFF.

The chain carries TRBV5-6 and TRBJ1-5; 10 bases line up with TRBD1. The V segment lost 4 bases and the J segment 3 bases; nucleotides outside the gene matches: 4. This CDR3 is 15 amino acids long. Per germline, CDR1 SGHDT and CDR2 YYEEEE. The DNA for the CDR3 is TGTGCCAGCAGCGCCGGGACAGGGGACAATCAGCCCCAGCATTTT. It encodes CASSAGTGDNQPQHF. Together with reference TRBV5-6 and TRBJ1-5, the CDR3 gives the full variable domain: DAGVTQSPTHLIKTRGQQVTLRCSPKSGHDTVSWYQQALGQGPQFIFQYYEEEERQRGNFPDRFSGHQFPNYSSELNVNALLLGDSALYLCASSAGTGDNQPQHFGDGTRLSIL.

The rearrangement links TRBV6-5 to TRBJ2-3; TRBD2 agrees at 7 bases. Germline V gene data show CDR1 as MNHEY and CDR2 as SVGAGI. This CDR3 has 16 amino acids. Trimming took 2 bases from V and 1 from J; bases not matched to a gene: 6. For the CDR3, the DNA is TGTGCCAGCAGTTACCTCCGGGGGGTGGGCACAGATACGCAGTATTTT. Protein: CASSYLRGVGTDTQYF.

The rearrangement links TRBV15 to TRBJ2-7; 8 nucleotides line up with TRBD1. The CDR3 loop spans 16 amino acids. The germline CDR1 and CDR2 sequences are LNHNV and YYDKDF (reference sequence). After removal of 5 bases from V and 4 bases from J, the junction contained 13 bases not matched to a gene. The CDR3 DNA follows: TGTGCCACCAGCCAAAAGAGCCGGGACAGGCATTACGAGCAGTACTTC. This codes for CATSQKSRDRHYEQYF. Drawing the rest from reference TRBV15 and TRBJ2-7, the complete variable domain is DAMVIQNPRYQVTQFGKPVTLSCSQTLNHNVMYWYQQKSSQAPKLLFHYYDKDFNNEADTPDNFQSRRPNTSFCFLDIRSPGLGDTAMYLCATSQKSRDRHYEQYFGPGTRLTVT.

This clone was detected only once. The chain links TRBV10-3 to TRBJ2-1; 10 bases align to TRBD1. The CDR3 extends over 17 amino acids. V trimming: 10 bases; J trimming: 4 bases; junction bases outside the gene matches: 16. Germline CDR1 ENHRY, CDR2 SYGVKD. The CDR3 here is CATKQTGTGVLYNEQFF. Here the CDR3 DNA reads TGTGCCACCAAACAGACCGGGACAGGGGTATTGTACAATGAGCAGTTCTTC.

The gene calls are TRBV19 and TRBJ1-5; 7 positions agree with TRBD1. This CDR3 is built from 14 residues. Looked up from germline, CDR1 is LNHDA and CDR2 is SQIVND (reference sequence). V lost 5 bases and J lost 11; bases outside the gene matches: 12. The CDR3 coding sequence is TGTGCCAGTAGTGAGGTCAGGGGGGACGGGGCCCAGCATTTT. Translation: CASSEVRGDGAQHF.

The chain has TRBV7-2 and TRBJ1-6; the match to TRBD1 covers 9 bases. The J segment lost 4 bases and the V segment lost 3 bases, leaving 1 base of the junction unmatched. CDR1 is SGHTA, CDR2 FQGNSA, per germline. The CDR3 consists of 15 residues. CDR3 nucleotides: TGTGCCAGCAGCTTGACAGGGGGTTATAATTCACCCCTCCACTTT. It yields the protein CASSLTGGYNSPLHF.

The CDR3 DNA sequence: TGCGCCAGCAGCTTACAGGGAGCTCAAGAGACCCAGTACTTC. Translated, it gives CASSLQGAQETQYF. V and J are TRBV5-1 and TRBJ2-5; the D gene is possibly TRBD1 (6 bases). This CDR3 is 14 amino acids long. Germline V lookup: CDR1 SGHRS, CDR2 YFSETQ. Trimming removed 2 bases at V and 2 bases at J, with 10 bases between. Together with reference TRBV5-1 and TRBJ2-5, the CDR3 gives the full variable domain: KAGVTQTPRYLIKTRGQQVTLSCSPISGHRSVSWYQQTPGQGLQFLFEYFSETQRNKGNFPGRFSGRQFSNSRSEMNVSTLELGDSALYLCASSLQGAQETQYFGPGTRLLVL.

The chain links TRBV9 to TRBJ2-3; 13 bases are a match to TRBD2. V lost 4 bases to trimming and J lost 4 bases; unmatched junction nucleotides: 3. The CDR3 totals 15 residues. Germline V gives CDR1 SGDLS, CDR2 YYNGEE. This chain's CDR3 is CASSKTSGGADTQYF. The CDR3 DNA reads TGTGCCAGCAGCAAAACTAGCGGGGGGGCAGATACGCAGTATTTT.

This clone has a handful of counts. The chain recombines TRBV29-1 with TRBJ1-1; D uncertain. This CDR3 has 12 residues. Germline lookup yields CDR1 SQVTM and CDR2 ANQGSEA. The germline V and J ends were trimmed by 4 bases and 1 base, with 7 bases remaining between them. CDR3 loop: CSVVVWNTEAFF. The CDR3 nucleotides read TGCAGCGTTGTCGTATGGAACACTGAAGCTTTCTTT.

The V gene is TRBV7-3, the J gene TRBJ2-1, with TRBD1 matching 7 bases. Trimming took 5 bases from V and 10 from J; bases not matched to a gene: 17. Germline assignment: CDR1 SGHTA and CDR2 FQGTGA. CDR3 size: 16 residues. CDR3 in amino acids: CASSQHTGAASGEQFF. CDR3 nucleotide sequence: TGTGCCAGCAGCCAGCACACAGGGGCGGCTTCAGGCGAGCAGTTCTTC.

This chain connects TRBV19 to TRBJ2-5, with a possible D match to TRBD2 (6 bases). Germline lookup yields CDR1 LNHDA and CDR2 SQIVND (reference sequence). Trimming left V 3 bases short and J 2 bases short, with 13 bases between. The CDR3 loop spans 15 amino acids. The CDR3 is CASSIRRGLQETQYF. For the CDR3, the DNA is TGTGCCAGTAGTATTAGACGGGGACTTCAAGAGACCCAGTACTTC.

This chain links TRBV6-1 with TRBJ2-7; D uncertain. Trimming shortened V by 2 bases and J by 0 bases, and 11 bases separated the two germline ends. CDR3 size: 15 residues. CDR1 MNHNS and CDR2 SASEGT come from the germline V gene. Here the CDR3 DNA reads TGTGCCAGCAGTGAAATCTCCCCTCCCTCCTACGAGCAGTACTTC. The encoded protein is CASSEISPPSYEQYF.

The CDR3 sequence: CASSLVQGGGEQFF. The CDR3, as DNA: TGCGCCAGCAGCTTGGTCCAGGGGGGAGGTGAGCAGTTCTTC. The genes are TRBV5-1 and TRBJ2-1; weak D call: TRBD1 (7 bases). The V end lost 0 bases, the J end lost 9 bases, and 13 bases lay between the germline ends. Germline V gene data show CDR1 as SGHRS and CDR2 as YFSETQ. The CDR3 is 14 amino acids.

CDR3: CASSFGRPASYEQYF. Here the CDR3 DNA reads TGTGCCAGCAGCTTCGGGAGGCCCGCTTCCTACGAGCAGTACTTC. The gene calls are TRBV5-8 and TRBJ2-7; TRBD2 matches at 7 bases. Per germline, CDR1 SGHTS and CDR2 YDEGEE. The CDR3 has 15 amino acids. J lost 1 base, V lost 2 bases, and 6 bases had no gene match.

The chain has TRBV28 and TRBJ2-3; a weak D match, TRBD1 (5 bases). In germline, CDR1 is MDHEN, CDR2 SYDVKM. Between the trimmed V and J ends, which lost 3 bases and 2 bases, there was a span of 12 bases. The CDR3 loop spans 15 amino acids. This CDR3 reads CASSFGGRVTDTQYF. The CDR3 DNA follows: TGTGCCAGCAGTTTTGGCGGCAGGGTCACAGATACGCAGTATTTT.

The chain joins TRBV28 to TRBJ1-1; D may be TRBD1 (5 bases). Trimming took 2 bases from V and 10 from J, leaving 17 bases between them. Germline lookup yields CDR1 MDHEN and CDR2 SYDVKM. The CDR3 is 14 amino acids. In DNA, the CDR3 is TGTGCCAGCAGTTTACCGCAGGCGGGGGGACCAGCTTTCTTT. It is translated as CASSLPQAGGPAFF.

V gene TRBV11-2 combines with J gene TRBJ1-5; a possible D gene is TRBD1 (5 bases). Trimming removed 0 bases at V and 3 bases at J, with 9 bases between. CDR1 SGHAT and CDR2 FQNNGV come from the germline V gene. CDR3 size: 15 residues. CDR3 sequence reads: CASSLDRAPNQPQHF. The CDR3 DNA is TGTGCCAGCAGCTTAGACAGGGCCCCCAATCAGCCCCAGCATTTT. Complete variable domain (other parts from reference TRBV11-2 and TRBJ1-5): EAGVAQSPRYKIIEKRQSVAFWCNPISGHATLYWYQQILGQGPKLLIQFQNNGVVDDSQLPKDRFSAERLKGVDSTLKIQPAKLEDSAVYLCASSLDRAPNQPQHFGDGTRLSIL.

The genes are TRBV28 and TRBJ2-6; no clear D gene. The CDR3 runs to 13 residues. Germline lookup yields CDR1 MDHEN and CDR2 SYDVKM. Deletions cut 3 bases from V and 4 bases from J, with 4 bases between. CDR3 DNA sequence: TGTGCCAGCAGTTTTTCGGGGGCCAACGTCCTGACTTTC. It specifies CASSFSGANVLTF.

V usage is TRBV5-1 and J usage is TRBJ1-2, with D maybe TRBD1 (6 bases). The V gene's germline CDR1 is SGHRS and CDR2 YFSETQ. This CDR3 region has 13 residues. Trimming took 4 bases from V and 4 from J, leaving 11 bases between them. The CDR3 DNA is TGCGCCAGCAGCCCCCAGGGGACCTATGGCTACACCTTC. Translated, it gives CASSPQGTYGYTF.

This chain joins TRBV29-1 and TRBJ2-1; 7 positions agree with TRBD2. The J segment lost 5 bases and the V segment lost 5 bases, leaving 6 bases of the junction unmatched. This CDR3 has 13 residues. Looked up from germline, CDR1 is SQVTM and CDR2 is ANQGSEA. This CDR3 is CSVKRDRDNEQFF. Here the CDR3 DNA reads TGCAGCGTTAAGCGGGATCGGGACAATGAGCAGTTCTTC.

The J gene is TRBJ2-1, the V gene TRBV5-1; the D gene is possibly TRBD2 (5 bases). Germline-derived CDR1 and CDR2 are SGHRS and YFSETQ. This CDR3 has 14 residues. V was trimmed by 2 bases and J by 4 bases, leaving 10 bases between them. The CDR3 region is CASSFREPYNEQFF. In DNA, the CDR3 is TGCGCCAGCAGCTTCCGGGAACCGTACAATGAGCAGTTCTTC.

As DNA, the CDR3 is TGTGCCAGCAGTCAGATGAACTATGGCTACACCTTC. It codes for CASSQMNYGYTF. The chain recombines TRBV28 with TRBJ1-2; no definite D call. The CDR3 totals 12 residues. With 5 bases removed from V and 2 bases from J, the gap between germline ends came to 6 bases. The germline gives CDR1 MDHEN, CDR2 SYDVKM.

The chain is built from TRBV6-6 and TRBJ1-1; 10 bases are shared with TRBD1. The germline gives CDR1 MNHNY, CDR2 SVGAGI (reference sequence). The CDR3 is 15 residues long. The V and J ends lost 3 bases and 8 bases, in that order; junction bases with no gene match: 9. The CDR3 loop is CASSYSGTGADEAFF. In DNA form, the CDR3 reads TGTGCCAGCAGTTATTCCGGGACAGGGGCGGACGAAGCTTTCTTT.